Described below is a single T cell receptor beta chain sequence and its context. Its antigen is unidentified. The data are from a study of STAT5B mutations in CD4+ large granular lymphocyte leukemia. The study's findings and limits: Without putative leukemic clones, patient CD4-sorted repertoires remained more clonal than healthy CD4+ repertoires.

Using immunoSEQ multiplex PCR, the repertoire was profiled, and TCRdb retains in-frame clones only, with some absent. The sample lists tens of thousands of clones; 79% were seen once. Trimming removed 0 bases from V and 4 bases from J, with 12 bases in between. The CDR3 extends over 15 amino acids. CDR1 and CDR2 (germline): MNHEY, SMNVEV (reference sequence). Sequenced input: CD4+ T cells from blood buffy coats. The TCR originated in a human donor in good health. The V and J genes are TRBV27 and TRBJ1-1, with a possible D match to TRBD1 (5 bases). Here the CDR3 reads CASSLSPGGVTEAFF. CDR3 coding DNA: TGTGCCAGCAGTTTATCCCCGGGGGGTGTCACTGAAGCTTTCTTT.